This T cell receptor beta chain was found in a study of cytomegalovirus exposure and HLA in healthy donors. The CDR3 consists of 18 residues. The germline V gene has CDR1 SEHNR and CDR2 FQNEAQ (reference sequence). Primers included in the PCR were 60 Vbeta and 13 Jbeta primers. As originally analysed: As a later analysis found, there were about 80 million unique TCR beta chains, of which about 10 million were shared. TCRdb keeps only in-frame clones here, not all; method: immunoSEQ multiplex PCR. That table gives V, J and clone size, and the DNA gave D and trimming. The sample yields about 150,000 clones, 80% seen once. Comment on this clone: The junction departs from germline at one end; a sequencing error may be responsible.

This receptor was taken from a woman aged 45-65 years in good health and CMV-seropositive. Sequencing was carried out using PBMCs. The chain is built from TRBV7-9 and TRBJ2-2; perhaps TRBD2 as D (6 bases). CDR3 residues: CSSSYQSGGIGNTGELFF. The DNA for the CDR3 is TGTTCCAGCAGCTATCAGTCCGGGGGAATAGGGAACACCGGGGAGCTGTTTTTT.